This T cell receptor (beta chain) was found in a study of cytomegalovirus exposure and HLA in healthy donors. Regarding the study as a whole: Most TCRs appeared rarely, but some public TCRs recurred in many donors. Reportedly, diagnosis of cytomegalovirus status by the classifier showed high specificity and sensitivity. The investigators catalogued under 200 TCR beta chains as cytomegalovirus-associated.

As regards this clone: Its specificity is unknown.

This CDR3 is built from 12 residues. CDR1 and CDR2 from the germline V gene are SNHLY and FYNNEI. V lost 8 bases to trimming and J lost 5 bases, with 9 bases between them. Assay used: immunoSEQ multiplex PCR; TCRdb lists only in-frame clones, some missing. The table lists about 240,000 clones, around 86% of them singletons. The chain couples TRBV2 to TRBJ1-4, with unresolved D. The sequenced sample was PBMCs. This sequence was found in a woman between 25 and 40 years old in good health and CMV-seropositive. CDR3 sequence: CASGQPNEKLFF. The CDR3 region has the DNA TGTGCCAGCGGGCAGCCGAATGAAAAACTGTTTTTT. Together with reference TRBV2 and TRBJ1-4, the CDR3 gives the full variable domain: EPEVTQTPSHQVTQMGQEVILRCVPISNHLYFYWYRQILGQKVEFLVSFYNNEISEKSEIFDDQFSVERPDGSNFTLKIRSTKLEDSAMYFCASGQPNEKLFFGSGTQLSVL.